A selection of T cell receptor beta chains follows, all from one sample in a study of blood T cell repertoires in COVID-19. Repertoires were generated with immunoSEQ multiplex PCR, while TCRdb's copy carries only in-frame clones and drops some. The table has some 100,000 clones, over 65% seen once. The sequencing input was peripheral blood. These TCRs come from a man in his 70s with acute or convalescent COVID-19. CDR3s include the opening cysteine and the closing phenylalanine or tryptophan. Fields, in order: D gene, J gene, clone size, V gene, CDR3 DNA, CDR3 protein. The D gene is left open where the match is weak. Some rows mark clone size as missing; the rest say once, few, many or name a class of expanded clone.

>TRBD1|TRBJ2-7|-|TRBV7-3
TGTGCCAGCAGCATTACAGGGGACTACGAGCAGTACTTC
CASSITGDYEQYF
>-|TRBJ2-3|once|TRBV5-1
TGCGCCAGCAGCTTGGAAGAGGTCGCAGATACGCAGTATTTT
CASSLEEVADTQYF
>TRBD2|TRBJ2-1|-|TRBV2
TGTGCCAGCACCCCACTGGCGGGCGGGAGGGCCAGGAACAATGAGCAGTTCTTC
CASTPLAGGRARNNEQFF
>-|TRBJ1-1|-|TRBV3-1/TRBV3-2
TGTGCCAGCAGCCAAGAAGGATGGAGAGTGGATGAAGCTTTCTTT
CASSQEGWRVDEAFF
>TRBD2|TRBJ2-1|-|TRBV7-9
TGTGCCACCCGGGGACTAGCGGGAGTAAATGAGCAGTTCTTC
CATRGLAGVNEQFF
>-|TRBJ1-6|-|TRBV30
TGTGCCTGGACGATAAGTCAGGGCTATAATTCACCCCTCCACTTT
CAWTISQGYNSPLHF
>-|TRBJ2-5|-|TRBV6-5
TGTGCCAGCAGTTACGGGAGCCACCAAGAGACCCAGTACTTC
CASSYGSHQETQYF
>TRBD1|TRBJ2-7|-|TRBV4-2
TGTGCCAGCAGCCATGACACAGGGGACGAGCAGTACTTC
CASSHDTGDEQYF
>TRBD1|TRBJ1-3|-|TRBV2
TGTGCCAGCAGTGCACAGGGGCGCTCTGGAAACACCATATATTTT
CASSAQGRSGNTIYF
>-|TRBJ2-7|-|TRBV28
TGTGCCAGCAGGACTTCCCGCTCCTACGAGCAGTACTTC
CASRTSRSYEQYF
>-|TRBJ2-1|-|TRBV7-2
TGTGCCAGCAGTTTAGACTCCTCCTACAATGAGCAGTTCTTC
CASSLDSSYNEQFF
>-|TRBJ1-1|-|TRBV27
TGTGCCAGCAGTTTGGCGATAGGGGTCAATCCCCCCACTGAAGCTTTCTTT
CASSLAIGVNPPTEAFF
>TRBD1|TRBJ2-7|-|TRBV19
TGTGCCAGCCGGGACAGCTCGCTCTACGAGCAGTACTTC
CASRDSSLYEQYF
>TRBD1|TRBJ1-2|-|TRBV7-8
TGTGCCAGCAGCTTCGACAGGGGGGACTATGGCTACACCTTC
CASSFDRGDYGYTF
>-|TRBJ2-2|-|TRBV12-3/TRBV12-4
TGTGCCAGCAGTTTAGTACAAACCGGGGAGCTGTTTTTT
CASSLVQTGELFF
>-|TRBJ2-3|once|TRBV24-1
TGTGCCACCAGGGGCGCGTTTAGAGACACAGATACGCAGTATTTT
CATRGAFRDTDTQYF
>TRBD1|TRBJ1-4|-|TRBV5-4
TGTGCCAGCAGCCTCACTATGACAGGGCGGGAGTTTTTT
CASSLTMTGREFF
>-|TRBJ1-3|-|TRBV30
TGTGCCTGGAGTGAGAACGGGGGAAACACCATATATTTT
CAWSENGGNTIYF
>TRBD1|TRBJ1-4|-|TRBV9
TGTGCCAGCAGCCGGACAGGGGGAAATGAAAAACTGTTTTTT
CASSRTGGNEKLFF
>TRBD1|TRBJ2-3|-|TRBV10-3
TGTGCCATCAGAGCCGGGACAGGGGAGGTGACAGATACGCAGTATTTT
CAIRAGTGEVTDTQYF
>TRBD2|TRBJ2-2|-|TRBV5-1
TGCGCCAGCAGCTTGGGGACTAGCTCCCTGAACACCGGGGAGCTGTTTTTT
CASSLGTSSLNTGELFF
>TRBD2|TRBJ2-1|-|TRBV19
TGTGCCAGTAGTGTGCTGCGGACTAGCGGGATCGGTGAGCAGTTCTTC
CASSVLRTSGIGEQFF
>-|TRBJ1-1|-|TRBV6-5
TGTGCCAGCAGCCCCTCGGGGGGACTAGGCACTGAAGCTTTCTTT
CASSPSGGLGTEAFF
>-|TRBJ2-7|once|TRBV6-5
TGTGCCAGCAAGCGGACTACTAACTACGAGCAGTACTTC
CASKRTTNYEQYF
>-|TRBJ2-2|once|TRBV24-1
TGTGCCACCAGTGCACCGCCCGGGGATTATACGAACACCGGGGAGCTGTTTTTT
CATSAPPGDYTNTGELFF
>-|TRBJ1-5|-|TRBV2
TGTGCCAGCAAGGGGGATAGCAATCAGCCCCAGCATTTT
CASKGDSNQPQHF
>TRBD2|TRBJ2-7|few|TRBV27
TGTGCCAGCAGTTCGGCCGGGACTAGCGGAAACTACGAGCAGTACTTC
CASSSAGTSGNYEQYF
>TRBD2|TRBJ2-2|-|TRBV19
TGTGCCAGTAGCCGACCCGGGACTAGCGGGAGATCCGGGGAGCTGTTTTTT
CASSRPGTSGRSGELFF
>-|TRBJ1-2|-|TRBV28
TGTGCCAGCAGTTCACAGGGTAACTATGGCTACACCTTC
CASSSQGNYGYTF
>-|TRBJ2-5|-|TRBV2
TGTGCCAGCAGTGCGGGGGTAGAGACCCAGTACTTC
CASSAGVETQYF
>TRBD2|TRBJ2-2|-|TRBV6-4
TGTGCCAGCAGTGTCCGACTAGCGGGAGCCACCGGGGAGCTGTTTTTT
CASSVRLAGATGELFF
>TRBD1|TRBJ2-7|few|TRBV7-2
TGTGCCAGCAGCAGCCGACAGGGTTCCTCTCCCTACGAGCAGTACTTC
CASSSRQGSSPYEQYF
>-|TRBJ2-2|-|TRBV28
TGTGCCAGCAGTTTATGGACAGCCAACACCGGGGAGCTGTTTTTT
CASSLWTANTGELFF
>-|TRBJ2-2|-|TRBV5-4
TGTGCCAGCAGCTTGGTGGTCAGTTCAGTGGACACCGGGGAGCTGTTTTTT
CASSLVVSSVDTGELFF
>-|TRBJ2-2|-|TRBV4-1
TGCGCCAGCAGCCTTTTGGGAGCGAACACCGGGGAGCTGTTTTTT
CASSLLGANTGELFF
>-|TRBJ2-7|once|TRBV5-1
TGCGCCAGCAGCTTTACAGGGTCCTCCTACGAGCAGTACTTC
CASSFTGSSYEQYF
>-|TRBJ2-2|-|TRBV3-1/TRBV3-2
TGTGCCAGCAGCCCACAGGTTAACACCGGGGAGCTGTTTTTT
CASSPQVNTGELFF
>TRBD1|TRBJ1-5|-|TRBV10-3
TGTGCCATCAGCGGGACAGGGGGTTCTGTGGACAATCAGCCCCAGCATTTT
CAISGTGGSVDNQPQHF
>-|TRBJ2-7|-|TRBV9
TGTGCCAGCAGCGTAGGAGGTAGCGCCAACGAGCAGTACTTC
CASSVGGSANEQYF
>-|TRBJ2-5|-|TRBV5-4
TGTGCCAGCAGCTTGTTTTGGAGGGAAGAGACCCAGTACTTC
CASSLFWREETQYF
>-|TRBJ1-1|-|TRBV28
TGTGCCAGCGTCTCCAGTACTGAAGCTTTCTTT
CASVSSTEAFF
>TRBD1|TRBJ2-1|-|TRBV5-1
TGCGCCAGCAGCTTGCAGGGGGCCTTCAATGAGCAGTTCTTC
CASSLQGAFNEQFF